This is a list of T cell receptor beta chains from one sample in a study of cytomegalovirus exposure and HLA in healthy donors. The method was immunoSEQ multiplex PCR; TCRdb's version includes in-frame clones alone and lacks a portion of them. The table lists under 130,000 clones, about 70% of them singletons, with under 4% in the top ten. The source material was PBMCs. The origin of the receptors is a man aged 30-40 years in good health and CMV-seronegative. The CDR3 runs from the conserved cysteine through the conserved F or W. D genes are given only for firm matches. Clone size is not always given. Where it is, it says once, few, many or a class for expanded clones.

j_call: TRBJ2-7
d_call: .
v_call: TRBV10-3
clone_size: .
cdr3_nt: TGTGCCATCAGCGGGGGAGGGGGTGAAAACGAGCAGTACTTC
cdr3_aa: CAISGGGGENEQYF

j_call: TRBJ2-5
d_call: TRBD2
v_call: TRBV11-2
clone_size: .
cdr3_nt: TGTGCCAGCAGCTTGAATTCCCCCGCGGGAGTCCAAGAGACCCAGTACTTC
cdr3_aa: CASSLNSPAGVQETQYF

j_call: TRBJ2-7
d_call: TRBD1
v_call: TRBV6-6
clone_size: .
cdr3_nt: TGTGCCAGCAGTTCCCTGGGACAGGGGCTCTACGAGCAGTACTTC
cdr3_aa: CASSSLGQGLYEQYF

j_call: TRBJ2-7
d_call: .
v_call: TRBV12-5
clone_size: .
cdr3_nt: TGTGCTAGTGGTTTATCACAGGTGGCCTACGAGCAGTACTTC
cdr3_aa: CASGLSQVAYEQYF

j_call: TRBJ2-7
d_call: TRBD1
v_call: TRBV5-1
clone_size: .
cdr3_nt: TGCGCCAGCAGCTTCGGGGACGTAAGACAGGGGGTCCGGGAGCAGTACTTC
cdr3_aa: CASSFGDVRQGVREQYF

j_call: TRBJ1-4
d_call: TRBD1
v_call: TRBV11-2
clone_size: .
cdr3_nt: TGTGCCAGCAGCCTCCGGACAGGAGGCGAAAAACTGTTTTTT
cdr3_aa: CASSLRTGGEKLFF

j_call: TRBJ2-2
d_call: TRBD1
v_call: TRBV6-5
clone_size: .
cdr3_nt: TGTGCCAGCAGTTTCGGGACAGGGTATCTCACCGGGGAGCTGTTTTTT
cdr3_aa: CASSFGTGYLTGELFF

j_call: TRBJ2-7
d_call: .
v_call: TRBV28
clone_size: .
cdr3_nt: TGTGCCAGCAGTCAAGACAGACCTCTTCCCTACGAGCAGTACTTC
cdr3_aa: CASSQDRPLPYEQYF

j_call: TRBJ1-5
d_call: .
v_call: TRBV27
clone_size: few
cdr3_nt: TGTGCCAGCAGTTTAAGGGGGTACAATCAGCCCCAGCATTTT
cdr3_aa: CASSLRGYNQPQHF

j_call: TRBJ2-7
d_call: .
v_call: TRBV11-3
clone_size: .
cdr3_nt: TGTGCCAGCAGCTCTGCCTACGAGCAGTACTTC
cdr3_aa: CASSSAYEQYF

j_call: TRBJ2-2
d_call: .
v_call: TRBV19
clone_size: few
cdr3_nt: TGTGCCAGTAGTATTTCTTCGAACACCGGGGAGCTGTTTTTT
cdr3_aa: CASSISSNTGELFF

j_call: TRBJ2-7
d_call: TRBD2
v_call: TRBV6-4
clone_size: few
cdr3_nt: TGTGCCAGCAGTTACGGAGGACTAGCGGTCTCCTACGAGCAGTACTTC
cdr3_aa: CASSYGGLAVSYEQYF

j_call: TRBJ2-3
d_call: .
v_call: TRBV10-3
clone_size: .
cdr3_nt: TGTGCCATCATGGGGGGTAGTCGGACAGATACGCAGTATTTT
cdr3_aa: CAIMGGSRTDTQYF

j_call: TRBJ2-7
d_call: TRBD1
v_call: TRBV11-2
clone_size: .
cdr3_nt: TGTGCCAGCAGCTCGCGAGGGGCAGGGGGCTTGTACGAGCAGTACTTC
cdr3_aa: CASSSRGAGGLYEQYF

j_call: TRBJ2-5
d_call: TRBD2
v_call: TRBV4-2
clone_size: .
cdr3_nt: TGTGCCACCCAAAGGGGACTAGACCAAGAGACCCAGTACTTC
cdr3_aa: CATQRGLDQETQYF

j_call: TRBJ2-7
d_call: TRBD1
v_call: TRBV7-9
clone_size: .
cdr3_nt: TGTGCCAGCAGCTTGACAGGGGTTGCGGGAGAGCAGTACTTC
cdr3_aa: CASSLTGVAGEQYF

j_call: TRBJ2-7
d_call: TRBD1
v_call: TRBV5-4
clone_size: .
cdr3_nt: TGTGCCAGCAGCTCGAGGACAGGGGTCCACGAGCAGTACTTC
cdr3_aa: CASSSRTGVHEQYF

j_call: TRBJ2-5
d_call: .
v_call: TRBV7-9
clone_size: .
cdr3_nt: TGTGCCAGCAGCCCGTGGCAGCAAGAGACCCAGTACTTC
cdr3_aa: CASSPWQQETQYF

j_call: TRBJ2-7
d_call: .
v_call: TRBV25-1
clone_size: .
cdr3_nt: TGTGCCAGCAGTGAATTGTCCAGGGGCCACGAGCAGTACTTC
cdr3_aa: CASSELSRGHEQYF

j_call: TRBJ2-7
d_call: TRBD2
v_call: TRBV28
clone_size: .
cdr3_nt: TGTGCCAGCAGTCAAGCTAGCGGGGGCACCTACGAGCAGTACTTC
cdr3_aa: CASSQASGGTYEQYF

j_call: TRBJ1-6
d_call: TRBD1
v_call: TRBV9
clone_size: .
cdr3_nt: TGTGCCAGCAGCGTAGATGGCGAGGGGGCGAGGGGATCACCCCTCCACTTT
cdr3_aa: CASSVDGEGARGSPLHF

j_call: TRBJ2-3
d_call: .
v_call: TRBV19
clone_size: .
cdr3_nt: TGTGCCAGTAGTATTGGGAGGAATACAGATACGCAGTATTTT
cdr3_aa: CASSIGRNTDTQYF

j_call: TRBJ2-1
d_call: .
v_call: TRBV9
clone_size: .
cdr3_nt: TGTGCCAGCAGCGTAGCGGGAGCGGCATCCTACAATGAGCAGTTCTTC
cdr3_aa: CASSVAGAASYNEQFF

j_call: TRBJ1-4
d_call: .
v_call: TRBV2
clone_size: few
cdr3_nt: TGTGCCAGCAGGGGGGGGCCCGCAACTAATGAAAAACTGTTTTTT
cdr3_aa: CASRGGPATNEKLFF

j_call: TRBJ2-5
d_call: .
v_call: TRBV7-8
clone_size: .
cdr3_nt: TGTGCCAGCAGCGTAACCTTCCTGAACAGGGACCAAGAGACCCAGTACTTC
cdr3_aa: CASSVTFLNRDQETQYF

j_call: TRBJ2-7
d_call: TRBD2
v_call: TRBV10-3
clone_size: few
cdr3_nt: TGTGCCATCAGTGAAGCGGGAATCTCCTACGAGCAGTACTTC
cdr3_aa: CAISEAGISYEQYF

j_call: TRBJ1-5
d_call: TRBD1
v_call: TRBV7-2
clone_size: .
cdr3_nt: TGTGCCAGCAGCCCAGGGGGCAGGCAGCCCCAGCATTTT
cdr3_aa: CASSPGGRQPQHF

j_call: TRBJ2-5
d_call: .
v_call: TRBV20-1
clone_size: .
cdr3_nt: TGCAGTGCTAGTGAGGAGACCCAGTACTTC
cdr3_aa: CSASEETQYF

j_call: TRBJ1-2
d_call: .
v_call: TRBV6-5
clone_size: .
cdr3_nt: TGTGCCAGCAGTCGAGGAGGCCAGAACTATGGCTACACCTTC
cdr3_aa: CASSRGGQNYGYTF